This T cell receptor beta chain derives from a study of blood T cell repertoires in COVID-19. Study overall: Sources were T cells, B-cell-depleted T cells, or PBMCs; the material itself was cDNA or gDNA.

This clone showed up just once. How the authors handled the data: Amplification of reference gene primers was used by the study to estimate nucleated cell counts. Sequencing was performed with immunoSEQ multiplex PCR; in TCRdb, only in-frame clones are kept and a portion is missing. V and J calls and clone size follow that table, whereas D and trimming were derived from the DNA. This table has approximately 86,000 clones, approximately 80% appearing once. V was clipped by 6 bases and J by 0 bases; unmatched bases: 3. This CDR3 is 14 amino acids long. Germline assignment: CDR1 MNHEY and CDR2 SVGAGI. The V and J genes are TRBV6-5 and TRBJ2-3; 7 bases align to TRBD1. Input material: peripheral blood. This clonotype was obtained from a woman in her 70s with acute or convalescent COVID-19. CDR3 bases: TGTGCCAGCAGACGGACAGGAAGCACAGATACGCAGTATTTT. Amino acids: CASRRTGSTDTQYF.